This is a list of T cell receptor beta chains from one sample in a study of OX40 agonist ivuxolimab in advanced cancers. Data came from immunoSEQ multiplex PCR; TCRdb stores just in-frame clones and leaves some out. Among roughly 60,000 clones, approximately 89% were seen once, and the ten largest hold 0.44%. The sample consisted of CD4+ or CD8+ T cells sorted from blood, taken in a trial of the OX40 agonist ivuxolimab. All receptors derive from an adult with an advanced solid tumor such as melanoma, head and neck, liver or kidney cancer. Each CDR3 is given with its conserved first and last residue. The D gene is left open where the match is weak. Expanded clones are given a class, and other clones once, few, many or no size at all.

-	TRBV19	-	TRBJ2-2	CASSIVGLNTGELFF	TGTGCCAGTAGTATAGTAGGACTGAACACCGGGGAGCTGTTTTTT
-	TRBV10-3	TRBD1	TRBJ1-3	CAISPGTDSGNTIYF	TGTGCCATCAGTCCCGGGACAGACTCTGGAAACACCATATATTTT
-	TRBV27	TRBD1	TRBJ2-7	CASSQGTGGIRYEQYF	TGTGCCAGCAGTCAAGGGACAGGGGGCATAAGGTACGAGCAGTACTTC
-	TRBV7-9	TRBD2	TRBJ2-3	CASSLGGLAVGTDTQYF	TGTGCCAGCAGCTTAGGGGGACTAGCTGTTGGCACAGATACGCAGTATTTT
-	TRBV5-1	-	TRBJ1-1	CASSLGDVTEAFF	TGCGCCAGCAGCCTAGGGGACGTCACTGAAGCTTTCTTT
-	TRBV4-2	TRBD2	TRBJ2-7	CASSQDTGTSGRPQYF	TGTGCCAGCAGCCAGGACACCGGGACTAGCGGGAGGCCCCAGTACTTC
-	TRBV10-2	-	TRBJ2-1	CASSESYNEQFF	TGCGCCAGCAGTGAGTCATACAATGAGCAGTTCTTC
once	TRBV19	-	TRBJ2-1	CASRGWNEQFF	TGTGCCTCAAGGGGGTGGAATGAGCAGTTCTTC
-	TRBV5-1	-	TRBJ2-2	CASRRQSNTGELFF	TGCGCCAGCAGGAGACAGTCGAACACCGGGGAGCTGTTTTTT
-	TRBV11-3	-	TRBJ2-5	CASSLDSEGETQYF	TGTGCCAGCAGCTTAGATTCGGAGGGGGAGACCCAGTACTTC
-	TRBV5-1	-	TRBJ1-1	CASSQLAEMNTEAFF	TGCGCCAGCAGCCAATTAGCAGAAATGAACACTGAAGCTTTCTTT
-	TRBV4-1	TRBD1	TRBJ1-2	CASSQTALTGDYGYTF	TGCGCCAGCAGCCAAACTGCCCTGACAGGGGACTATGGCTACACCTTC
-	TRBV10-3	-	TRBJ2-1	CAISAGPGYNEQFF	TGTGCCATCAGTGCAGGACCCGGCTACAATGAGCAGTTCTTC
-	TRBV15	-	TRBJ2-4	CATSVTARAGASYIQYF	TGTGCCACCAGCGTCACTGCCCGGGCAGGGGCTTCGTACATTCAGTACTTC
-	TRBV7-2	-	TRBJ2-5	CASRRQEQETQYF	TGTGCCAGCAGGAGACAGGAACAAGAGACCCAGTACTTC
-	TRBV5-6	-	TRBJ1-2	CASTPGGGAYIRYGYTF	TGTGCCAGCACCCCCGGAGGGGGGGCCTATATACGCTATGGCTACACCTTC
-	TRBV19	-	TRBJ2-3	CASSDGTSTDTQYF	TGTGCCAGTAGTGATGGGACTAGCACAGATACGCAGTATTTT
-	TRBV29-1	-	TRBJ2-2	CSFSGFGRGTGELFF	TGCAGCTTTAGTGGATTCGGGAGAGGCACCGGGGAGCTGTTTTTT
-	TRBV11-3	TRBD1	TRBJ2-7	CASSLAGQGTYEQYF	TGTGCCAGCAGCTTAGCGGGACAGGGTACCTACGAGCAGTACTTC
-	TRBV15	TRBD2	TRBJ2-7	CATSRVGGRRSYEQYF	TGCGCCACCAGCAGAGTCGGCGGGAGGAGGTCCTACGAGCAGTACTTC
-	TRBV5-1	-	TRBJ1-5	CASREGDQGQPQHF	TGCGCCAGCAGGGAGGGCGACCAGGGTCAGCCCCAGCATTTT
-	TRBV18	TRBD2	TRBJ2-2	CASSLSGSITGELFF	TGTGCCAGCTCACTTAGCGGGAGTATCACCGGGGAGCTGTTTTTT
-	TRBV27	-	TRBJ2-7	CASSFGSTGSYEQYF	TGTGCCAGCAGTTTCGGATCGACAGGCTCCTACGAGCAGTACTTC
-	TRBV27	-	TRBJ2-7	CASSLLRGGPYEQYF	TGTGCCAGCAGTTTATTAAGGGGCGGGCCCTACGAGCAGTACTTC